Below are 25 T cell receptor beta chains sequenced from a single sample in a study of T cell responses to AZD1222 COVID-19 vaccine. Only in-frame clones appear in the TCRdb table, and some are missing; sequencing was by immunoSEQ multiplex PCR. This sample has approximately 97,000 clones; approximately 86% occur once, and the top ten carry approximately 5.1%. Here the sequenced sample was peripheral blood, taken on day 0 of AZD1222 vaccination. The receptor set was obtained from an adult in good health.

The chain is built from TRBV5-4 and TRBJ2-7; D might be TRBD1 (5 bases). V lost 4 bases, J lost 2 bases, and 16 bases lay in between. There are 15 residues in the CDR3. Germline V gene data show CDR1 as SGHNT and CDR2 as YYREEE (reference sequence). The CDR3 nucleotides read TGTGCCAGCAGCCCGGATTTCCAGGGTACCTACGAGCAGTACTTC. This encodes CASSPDFQGTYEQYF.

Only one count was recorded for this clone. This sequence joins TRBV28 and TRBJ2-1; D possibly matches TRBD1 or TRBD2 (5 bases each). V gave up 4 bases and J gave up 15 bases, with 13 bases separating them. This CDR3 is 11 amino acids long. Germline V gene sequence: CDR1 MDHEN, CDR2 SYDVKM. This CDR3 is CASSSPGRVFF. The CDR3 DNA sequence: TGTGCCAGCAGTTCCCCGGGACGAGTGTTCTTC.

This clone was recorded once. The V call is TRBV29-1, the J call TRBJ2-7; D perhaps matches TRBD2 (7 bases). The CDR3 spans 12 residues. Trimming stripped 5 bases from V and 4 bases from J, with 12 bases between. Germline lookup yields CDR1 SQVTM and CDR2 ANQGSEA. The CDR3 DNA follows: TGCAGCGTTCGGGGGGCAGGTTACGAGCAGTACTTC. Translating gives CSVRGAGYEQYF.

This clone came up a few times. The gene calls are TRBV9 and TRBJ2-2; D is uncertain. Germline values: CDR1 SGDLS, CDR2 YYNGEE. Trimming stripped 0 bases from V and 2 bases from J, with 14 bases between. This CDR3 spans 17 amino acids. The CDR3 reads CASSVGYARANTGELFF. The DNA of the CDR3 is TGTGCCAGCAGCGTAGGATACGCCAGAGCCAACACCGGGGAGCTGTTTTTT.

J is TRBJ1-5 and V is TRBV4-3, with D hard to call. Germline loops: CDR1 LGHNA, CDR2 YSLEER. The CDR3 loop spans 14 amino acids. Trimming pared 1 base from V and 2 bases from J, leaving 6 bases between. The CDR3 region has the DNA TGCGCCAGCAGCCAAGTTCACGGCAATCAGCCCCAGCATTTT. It specifies CASSQVHGNQPQHF.

This clone was counted only a few times. V usage is TRBV5-4 and J usage is TRBJ1-2, with D possibly being TRBD1 (5 bases). Trimming cost V 4 bases and J 8 bases, with 15 bases left between them. CDR1 and CDR2 from the germline V gene are SGHNT and YYREEE (reference sequence). CDR3 length: 13 amino acids. The CDR3 loop reads CASSPVGTRGYTF. CDR3 DNA: TGTGCCAGCAGCCCCGTGGGGACGCGGGGCTACACCTTC.

The chain is built from TRBV27 and TRBJ2-1; TRBD1 matches 8 bases. The CDR3 spans 15 residues. The germline V gene encodes CDR1 MNHEY and CDR2 SMNVEV (reference sequence). J was trimmed by 6 bases and V by 3 bases; bases with no gene match: 7. The CDR3 loop is CASSFGRGLFNEQFF. The DNA of the CDR3 is TGTGCCAGCAGTTTCGGCAGGGGGCTGTTCAATGAGCAGTTCTTC.

The chain employs TRBV6-5 and TRBJ1-1; unclear D gene. The length of the CDR3 is 14 residues. V lost 4 bases and J 6 bases, leaving 15 bases between the germline ends. Germline V lookup: CDR1 MNHEY, CDR2 SVGAGI. CDR3 sequence reads: CASSSGFREAEAFF. Written as DNA, the CDR3 is TGTGCCAGCAGTTCCGGTTTTAGGGAGGCTGAAGCTTTCTTT.

V and J are TRBV28 and TRBJ2-7, with D perhaps matching TRBD2 (6 bases). The CDR3 length is 20 residues. Looked up from germline, CDR1 is MDHEN and CDR2 is SYDVKM. V was clipped by 6 bases and J by 2 bases, with 32 bases between them. The CDR3 spells CASSYHDGTPMGGTTYEQYF. As DNA, the CDR3 is TGTGCCAGCAGCTATCATGACGGGACCCCAATGGGAGGAACCACCTACGAGCAGTACTTC.

V gene TRBV6-5 combines with J gene TRBJ1-1, with 8 positions matching TRBD1. The CDR3 has 15 amino acids. Trimming took 0 bases from V and 3 from J; bases not matched to a gene: 3. Germline CDR1 is MNHEY and CDR2 is SVGAGI. In nucleotides, the CDR3 is TGTGCCAGCAGTTACTCGACAGGGGCCGACACTGAAGCTTTCTTT. As protein: CASSYSTGADTEAFF.

This clone showed up just once. CDR3 sequence (DNA): TGTGCCAGCAGTGGGACAGGGCGGAAATTTTCGGTCACTGAAGCTTTCTTT. Residues: CASSGTGRKFSVTEAFF. The V call is TRBV6-8, the J call TRBJ1-1, with 9 bases lining up with TRBD1. Germline lookup yields CDR1 MNHGY and CDR2 SAAAGT. Trimming removed 5 bases from V and 4 bases from J; junction bases left unmatched: 14. There are 17 residues in the CDR3.

DNA for the CDR3: TGTGCCAGCACCACGTGGGGGGGTAGTAATTCACCCCTCCACTTT. Translation: CASTTWGGSNSPLHF. V gene TRBV27 combines with J gene TRBJ1-6, with a weak D call TRBD1 (5 bases). The germline gives CDR1 MNHEY, CDR2 SMNVEV (reference sequence). The V and J ends lost 7 bases and 6 bases respectively, with 16 bases between them. The CDR3 loop spans 15 amino acids.

V usage is TRBV4-1 and J usage is TRBJ2-5, with unresolved D. CDR1 is MGHRA and CDR2 is YSYEKL in the germline V gene. The CDR3 has 14 amino acids. Trimming removed 2 bases from V and 1 base from J, with 8 bases in between. The CDR3 region has the DNA TGCGCCAGCAGCCAACTTGGGCCCCAAGAGACCCAGTACTTC. Residues: CASSQLGPQETQYF.

The chain is built from TRBV2 and TRBJ2-7; D ambiguous. The CDR3 sequence is 13 residues long. CDR1 and CDR2 (germline): SNHLY, FYNNEI. V was shortened by 4 bases and J by 0 bases, with 7 bases between the two germline ends. The DNA of the CDR3 is TGTGCCAGCAGTGCGGGCGGCTCCTACGAGCAGTACTTC. It specifies CASSAGGSYEQYF.

The chain links TRBV29-1 to TRBJ2-3; D may be TRBD1 (6 bases). This CDR3 has 14 residues. Germline V gene sequence: CDR1 SQVTM, CDR2 ANQGSEA. V lost 8 bases and J lost 5, with 20 bases in between. CDR3 nucleotides: TGCAGCTCTAGGGGCGGGCAGGGGATAGATACGCAGTATTTT. It is translated as CSSRGGQGIDTQYF.

This rearrangement joins TRBV7-9 to TRBJ1-2; unclear D gene. Germline CDR1 and CDR2: SEHNR and FQNEAQ (reference sequence). Deletions cut 5 bases from V and 9 bases from J, with 22 bases between. The CDR3 has 15 residues. The CDR3 bases are TGTGCCAGCAGCCCAGCCGAGCCAGTTCTTTTGCGCTACACCTTC. Amino acid sequence: CASSPAEPVLLRYTF.

V usage is TRBV5-1 and J usage is TRBJ2-1; 8 bases are a match to TRBD2. Trimming cost V 4 bases and J 0 bases; bases outside gene matches: 3. The CDR3 has 15 amino acids. The germline V gene encodes CDR1 SGHRS and CDR2 YFSETQ. The CDR3 region has the DNA TGCGCCAGCAGCCGGACTAGCAGCTCCTACAATGAGCAGTTCTTC. Residues: CASSRTSSSYNEQFF.

This chain connects TRBV11-2 to TRBJ2-2; a possible D gene is TRBD1 (6 bases). V was shortened by 7 bases and J by 6 bases, with 15 bases between the two germline ends. CDR3 length: 14 residues. Germline V gene sequence: CDR1 SGHAT, CDR2 FQNNGV. The CDR3 sequence: CASTLQGFAGELFF. DNA of the CDR3: TGTGCCAGCACCCTACAGGGTTTCGCCGGGGAGCTGTTTTTT.

Here the CDR3 DNA reads TGTGCCAGCAGCTCCGACTCACGCTATGGCTACACCTTC. It translates to CASSSDSRYGYTF. The chain combines TRBV5-6 with TRBJ1-2; D is unclear. This CDR3 contains 13 residues. The V gene lost 3 bases and the J gene lost 4 bases, with 10 bases spanning the gap. Per germline, CDR1 SGHDT and CDR2 YYEEEE. The whole variable domain, remainder taken from reference TRBV5-6 and TRBJ1-2, is DAGVTQSPTHLIKTRGQQVTLRCSPKSGHDTVSWYQQALGQGPQFIFQYYEEEERQRGNFPDRFSGHQFPNYSSELNVNALLLGDSALYLCASSSDSRYGYTFGSGTRLTVV.

This clone occurred once. The chain uses TRBV7-2 and TRBJ1-4, with 12 positions matching TRBD1. The germline gives CDR1 SGHTA, CDR2 FQGNSA. The CDR3 is 17 amino acids. The V segment lost 2 bases and the J segment 6 bases; nucleotides outside the gene matches: 7. For the CDR3, the DNA is TGTGCCAGCAGCTTAACCGGGACAGGGGGCAATTATGAAAAACTGTTTTTT. Translation gives CASSLTGTGGNYEKLFF.

A few counts support this clone. This sequence joins TRBV7-2 and TRBJ1-2; D ambiguous. The CDR3 sequence is 14 residues long. The germline V gene encodes CDR1 SGHTA and CDR2 FQGNSA. Trimming stripped 0 bases from V and 3 bases from J, with 8 bases between. In nucleotides, the CDR3 is TGTGCCAGCAGCTTAGCAGGGAGGTACTATGGCTACACCTTC. This sequence encodes CASSLAGRYYGYTF.

This CDR3 is CASSKIPPGSGAGEQFF. The CDR3 coding sequence is TGTGCCAGCAGCAAAATTCCCCCGGGTAGCGGGGCGGGTGAGCAGTTCTTC. The chain couples TRBV11-2 to TRBJ2-1, with 8 bases matching TRBD2. Germline V gene lookup returns CDR1 SGHAT and CDR2 FQNNGV. CDR3 length equals 17 residues. V lost 5 bases to trimming and J lost 9 bases; unmatched junction nucleotides: 18.

This clone was seen a handful of times. The J gene is TRBJ1-6, the V gene TRBV13; 12 bases align to TRBD1. The CDR3 is 16 residues long. Germline CDR1 PRHDT, CDR2 FYEKMQ (reference sequence). The V gene end was trimmed by 3 bases and the J gene end by 7 bases; junction bases not matched to a gene: 4. CDR3 residues: CASSFGDRGRNSPLHF. The CDR3 coding sequence is TGTGCCAGCAGCTTCGGGGACAGGGGGCGAAATTCACCCCTCCACTTT. Looking up the rest from reference TRBV13 and TRBJ1-6 gives the full variable domain: AAGVIQSPRHLIKEKRETATLKCYPIPRHDTVYWYQQGPGQDPQFLISFYEKMQSDKGSIPDRFSAQQFSDYHSELNMSSLELGDSALYFCASSFGDRGRNSPLHFGNGTRLTVT.

This chain links TRBV7-8 with TRBJ1-1; no reliable D call. This CDR3 contains 11 residues. With 5 bases removed from V and 5 bases from J, the gap between germline ends came to 6 bases. Germline V gene sequence: CDR1 SGHVS, CDR2 FQNEAQ. The CDR3 DNA reads as TGTGCCAGCAGCCCGGGGACTGAAGCTTTCTTT. This gives the protein CASSPGTEAFF.

The chain joins TRBV10-3 to TRBJ2-2; possibly TRBD1 or TRBD2 for D (5 bases each). This CDR3 is 14 amino acids long. V lost 11 bases and J 4 bases, leaving 17 bases between the germline ends. In germline, CDR1 is ENHRY, CDR2 SYGVKD. The CDR3: CASHGAASTGELFF. The CDR3 coding sequence is TGTGCCTCCCACGGGGCAGCTTCCACCGGGGAGCTGTTTTTT.